Below are 27 T cell receptor beta chains sequenced from a single sample in a study of shared clonotypes between healthy human individuals. Libraries were prepared by immunoSEQ multiplex PCR; TCRdb keeps only in-frame clonotypes and omits some of them. Of 2 million to 2.5 million clones in the sample, around 95% were seen once. The sequenced material came from naive CD4+ T cells sorted from blood. Subset: CD45RA+ positively selected. These receptors came from a man in his late teens or twenties in good health.

The V and J genes are TRBV6-5 and TRBJ2-6; D gene ambiguous. The V and J ends lost 2 bases and 2 bases respectively, with 7 bases between them. Germline V CDR1 and CDR2: MNHEY, SVGAGI. The CDR3 has 15 amino acids. Here the CDR3 reads CASSYKGTGANVLTF. The CDR3 DNA follows: TGTGCCAGCAGTTACAAGGGTACTGGGGCCAACGTCCTGACTTTC.

This chain connects TRBV2 to TRBJ1-4; D might be TRBD1 (5 bases). CDR1 and CDR2 from the germline V gene are SNHLY and FYNNEI. This CDR3 is 13 amino acids long. The germline V and J ends were trimmed by 6 bases and 4 bases, with 9 bases remaining between them. The CDR3 DNA sequence: TGTGCCAGCAGAAGGCAGGGTAATGAAAAACTGTTTTTT. Amino acid sequence: CASRRQGNEKLFF.

As for this clone: Other DNA sequences in this specimen translate into the identical CDR3. V gene TRBV5-1 combines with J gene TRBJ2-7; the D gene is possibly TRBD1 (6 bases). Germline loops: CDR1 SGHRS, CDR2 YFSETQ. The germline V and J ends were trimmed by 3 bases and 2 bases, with 9 bases remaining between them. The CDR3 sequence is 13 residues long. In nucleotides, the CDR3 is TGCGCCAGCAGCTCAACAGGGCCCTACGAGCAGTACTTC. It encodes CASSSTGPYEQYF.

The chain employs TRBV9 and TRBJ2-2, with TRBD2 matching 15 bases. Germline V gives CDR1 SGDLS, CDR2 YYNGEE. The CDR3 has 18 residues. With V trimmed by 4 bases and J by 2 bases, 6 bases remained unmatched. CDR3 nucleotide sequence: TGTGCCAGCAGCATTCAGGGACTAGCGGGAGGAAACACCGGGGAGCTGTTTTTT. Protein: CASSIQGLAGGNTGELFF.

J is TRBJ1-1 and V is TRBV5-5; TRBD1 might be the D (6 bases). The V and J ends lost 4 bases and 8 bases respectively, with 12 bases between them. CDR3 length: 12 amino acids. The germline V gene has CDR1 SGHKS and CDR2 YYEKEE (reference sequence). The CDR3 spells CASSQTGLEAFF. The CDR3 DNA reads as TGTGCCAGCAGCCAGACAGGCCTCGAAGCTTTCTTT.

The rearrangement links TRBV6-1 to TRBJ2-7; 11 bases map to TRBD2. With V trimmed by 2 bases and J by 6 bases, 6 bases remained unmatched. CDR3 length equals 15 residues. The germline gives CDR1 MNHNS, CDR2 SASEGT. CDR3: CASSEFWLAGGEQYF. CDR3 in DNA: TGTGCCAGCAGTGAATTTTGGCTAGCGGGAGGCGAGCAGTACTTC.

This clone was picked up one time. J is TRBJ2-5 and V is TRBV2; TRBD2 agrees at 14 bases. The CDR3 has 14 residues. The germline V gene has CDR1 SNHLY and CDR2 FYNNEI. Here the CDR3 DNA reads TGTGGACGGTGGGGACTAGCGGGAGAAGAGACCCAGTACTTC. Amino acid sequence: CGRWGLAGEETQYF. The full variable domain, completed using reference TRBV2 and TRBJ2-5, is EPEVTQTPSHQVTQMGQEVILRCVPISNHLYFYWYRQILGQKVEFLVSFYNNEISEKSEIFDDQFSVERPDGSNFTLKIRSTKLEDSAMYFCGRWGLAGEETQYFGPGTRLLVL.

This chain joins TRBV30 and TRBJ1-1, with D tentatively TRBD1 (6 bases). Germline V gene lookup returns CDR1 GTSNPN and CDR2 SVGIG (reference sequence). V was trimmed by 2 bases and J by 4 bases, leaving 17 bases between them. The CDR3 is 15 amino acids. CDR3: CAWSNKWTAITEAFF. Here the CDR3 DNA reads TGTGCCTGGAGTAACAAGTGGACAGCCATCACTGAAGCTTTCTTT. Combining the CDR3 with reference TRBV30 and TRBJ1-1 gives the whole variable domain SQTIHQWPATLVQPVGSPLSLECTVEGTSNPNLYWYRQAAGRGLQLLFYSVGIGQISSEVPQNLSASRPQDRQFILSSKKLLLSDSGFYLCAWSNKWTAITEAFFGQGTRLTVV.

The J gene is TRBJ1-1, the V gene TRBV6-1, with D possibly matching TRBD1 (5 bases). The ends were cut back, 5 bases at V and 2 bases at J, with 9 bases in the middle. This CDR3 spans 13 amino acids. Germline CDR1 reads MNHNS; CDR2 reads SASEGT. In DNA form, the CDR3 reads TGTGCCAGCAGTCGGGACCTTAACACTGAAGCTTTCTTT. Translated: CASSRDLNTEAFF.

This chain connects TRBV7-9 to TRBJ2-3; the D gene is possibly TRBD2 (6 bases). The CDR3 is made up of 17 amino acids. V lost 0 bases, J lost 0 bases, and 13 bases lay in between. In germline, CDR1 is SEHNR, CDR2 FQNEAQ (reference sequence). CDR3 coding DNA: TGTGCCAGCAGCTTAGCTACGTGGGGGGAAAGCACAGATACGCAGTATTTT. Translating it yields CASSLATWGESTDTQYF.

Only one count was recorded for this clone. This sequence joins TRBV5-4 and TRBJ2-1, with D possibly being TRBD1 or TRBD2 (6 bases each). Between the trimmed V and J ends, which lost 3 bases and 0 bases, there was a span of 10 bases. Germline CDR1 is SGHNT and CDR2 is YYREEE (reference sequence). The CDR3 runs 15 residues. The CDR3 DNA sequence: TGTGCCAGCAGCTACGGGGGCCCCTCCTACAATGAGCAGTTCTTC. Amino acid sequence: CASSYGGPSYNEQFF.

The chain employs TRBV7-8 and TRBJ1-2, with D perhaps TRBD1 (5 bases). Germline CDR1 reads SGHVS; CDR2 reads FQNEAQ. CDR3 length: 17 amino acids. Trimming took 6 bases from V and 3 from J, leaving 23 bases between them. CDR3 region: CASSIMRGGVGDYGYTF. In DNA, the CDR3 is TGTGCCAGCAGTATTATGAGGGGTGGCGTTGGCGACTATGGCTACACCTTC.

This chain joins TRBV9 and TRBJ1-2, with 7 bases matching TRBD1. V shed 3 bases and J 5 bases; nucleotides not matched to a gene: 4. Germline V gene data show CDR1 as SGDLS and CDR2 as YYNGEE. This CDR3 contains 13 residues. CDR3 sequence reads: CASSAQTGYGYTF. The CDR3 DNA is TGTGCCAGCAGCGCGCAGACAGGGTATGGCTACACCTTC. Filled out from reference TRBV9 and TRBJ1-2, the complete variable domain reads DSGVTQTPKHLITATGQRVTLRCSPRSGDLSVYWYQQSLDQGLQFLIQYYNGEERAKGNILERFSAQQFPDLHSELNLSSLELGDSALYFCASSAQTGYGYTFGSGTRLTVV.

The chain combines TRBV6-6 with TRBJ2-1, with 7 positions matching TRBD1. CDR1 is MNHNY, CDR2 SVGAGI, per germline (reference sequence). The CDR3 runs 14 residues. The J segment lost 7 bases and the V segment lost 0 bases, leaving 3 bases of the junction unmatched. The CDR3 coding sequence is TGTGCCAGCAGTTACTCGTACAGGGGAAATGAGCAGTTCTTC. This translates into CASSYSYRGNEQFF.

The genes are TRBV18 and TRBJ2-3, with a tentative D call TRBD2 (5 bases). CDR3 length: 15 amino acids. Deletions cut 8 bases from V and 1 base from J, with 16 bases between. CDR1 is KGHSH, CDR2 LQKENI, per germline. As DNA, the CDR3 is TGTGCCAGCGCCATTACTAGAACCGGCACAGATACGCAGTATTTT. Residues: CASAITRTGTDTQYF.

The CDR3 reads CASSPRDRVSDTQYF. The CDR3 region has the DNA TGTGCCAGCAGCCCACGGGACAGGGTTTCAGATACGCAGTATTTT. The chain joins TRBV11-2 to TRBJ2-3; 9 nucleotides line up with TRBD1. This CDR3 spans 15 amino acids. Trimming removed 5 bases from V and 4 bases from J; junction bases left unmatched: 7. In germline, CDR1 is SGHAT, CDR2 FQNNGV.

This rearrangement joins TRBV6-6 to TRBJ1-1; TRBD1 matches 8 bases. V lost 6 bases to trimming and J lost 5 bases; unmatched junction nucleotides: 11. CDR1 and CDR2 (germline): MNHNY, SVGAGI (reference sequence). This CDR3 is built from 15 residues. CDR3 sequence reads: CASRGQGGIETEAFF. The DNA of the CDR3 is TGTGCCAGCAGAGGACAGGGAGGAATAGAAACTGAAGCTTTCTTT.

The chain joins TRBV7-9 to TRBJ2-7; D is unclear. Trimming pared 2 bases from V and 0 bases from J, leaving 20 bases between. CDR3 length: 18 amino acids. Germline V gene lookup returns CDR1 SEHNR and CDR2 FQNEAQ (reference sequence). The CDR3 DNA reads as TGTGCCAGCAGCTTAATCTTTGCCACCAGTTCTATCTCCTACGAGCAGTACTTC. Translated, it gives CASSLIFATSSISYEQYF.

CDR3 region: CASSLGQGYGYTF. The CDR3, as DNA: TGTGCCAGCAGCTTGGGACAGGGCTATGGCTACACCTTC. The V and J genes are TRBV13 and TRBJ1-2; 9 bases align to TRBD1. The V gene's germline CDR1 is PRHDT and CDR2 FYEKMQ (reference sequence). Trimming took 3 bases from V and 4 from J; bases not matched to a gene: 0. The CDR3 spans 13 residues.

CDR3 sequence (DNA): TGTGCCAGCAGTGAACCCGGGATTCCTGAAGCTTTCTTT. Protein: CASSEPGIPEAFF. V and J are TRBV6-1 and TRBJ1-1; D call uncertain. V gave up 2 bases and J gave up 6 bases, with 10 bases separating them. The CDR3 runs 13 residues. Germline V gene lookup returns CDR1 MNHNS and CDR2 SASEGT.

This rearrangement joins TRBV7-2 to TRBJ2-1, with 13 bases matching TRBD2. Germline V lookup: CDR1 SGHTA, CDR2 FQGNSA. The V segment lost 5 bases and the J segment 10 bases; nucleotides outside the gene matches: 8. The CDR3 contains 15 residues. CDR3 in amino acids: CASSPRTSGSGEQFF. CDR3 nucleotides: TGTGCCAGCAGCCCCCGGACTAGCGGGAGTGGAGAGCAGTTCTTC.

This clone has just one count. The V call is TRBV7-3, the J call TRBJ2-7; D unclear. Per the germline V gene, CDR1 is SGHTA and CDR2 is FQGTGA. V shed 6 bases and J shed 7 bases, with 19 bases lying between them. CDR3 length equals 14 residues. CDR3 region: CASSRRLGRMEQYF. In nucleotides, the CDR3 is TGTGCCAGCAGTAGACGGCTGGGCCGGATGGAGCAGTACTTC.

The rearrangement uses TRBV7-9 and TRBJ2-3; 13 bases match TRBD2. This CDR3 is 18 amino acids long. Trimming cost V 4 bases and J 10 bases; bases outside gene matches: 17. Germline values: CDR1 SEHNR, CDR2 FQNEAQ (reference sequence). The CDR3 is CASSYGQLTSGRAEAQYF. The CDR3 coding sequence is TGTGCCAGCAGCTATGGACAGCTAACTAGCGGGAGGGCCGAGGCGCAGTATTTT.

CDR3: CAWREEGRNTIYF. The CDR3 bases are TGTGCCTGGAGAGAGGAGGGTAGAAACACCATATATTTT. The gene calls are TRBV30 and TRBJ1-3; no clear D gene. Trimming shortened V by 3 bases and J by 5 bases, and 11 bases separated the two germline ends. The CDR3 consists of 13 residues. Germline lookup yields CDR1 GTSNPN and CDR2 SVGIG (reference sequence).

V gene TRBV2 combines with J gene TRBJ2-7; possibly TRBD1 for D (6 bases). V was clipped by 7 bases and J by 2 bases, with 9 bases between them. The germline CDR1 and CDR2 sequences are SNHLY and FYNNEI. The CDR3 spans 12 residues. The CDR3 sequence: CASKGDTYEQYF. CDR3 DNA sequence: TGTGCCAGCAAGGGGGATACCTACGAGCAGTACTTC.

The V and J genes are TRBV28 and TRBJ2-5; D possibly corresponds to TRBD2 (5 bases). Trimming left V 1 base short and J 9 bases short, with 6 bases between. The CDR3 spans 11 residues. Per the germline V gene, CDR1 is MDHEN and CDR2 is SYDVKM. CDR3 nucleotide sequence: TGTGCCAGCAGTTTATTCGGGGCCCAGTACTTC. Protein sequence: CASSLFGAQYF.

The chain uses TRBV30 and TRBJ1-2, with D perhaps TRBD1 (6 bases). The CDR3 has 16 amino acids. Germline lookup yields CDR1 GTSNPN and CDR2 SVGIG (reference sequence). V gave up 4 bases and J gave up 2 bases, with 20 bases separating them. The CDR3 DNA sequence: TGTGCCTGGACCAGCCTGCAGGGGAATAAGAACTATGGCTACACCTTC. Protein product: CAWTSLQGNKNYGYTF. The complete variable domain, with remaining parts taken from reference TRBV30 and TRBJ1-2, reads SQTIHQWPATLVQPVGSPLSLECTVEGTSNPNLYWYRQAAGRGLQLLFYSVGIGQISSEVPQNLSASRPQDRQFILSSKKLLLSDSGFYLCAWTSLQGNKNYGYTFGSGTRLTVV.